Following are 11 T cell receptor beta chains from one sample sequenced in a study of shared clonotypes between healthy human individuals. Only in-frame clones appear in the TCRdb table, and some are missing; sequencing was by immunoSEQ multiplex PCR. The sample has 95,000 to 120,000 clones, approximately 70% seen once; the top ten hold around 24%. Sequencing was done on a sample of memory CD8+ T cells sorted from blood. Subset described: CD45RO+ cells pooled with CCR7-negative TemRA cells. These receptor sequences come from a woman aged 25 to 45 in good health.

As concerns this clone: This CDR3 is also generated by other DNA sequences in the sample. This chain uses TRBV11-2 with TRBJ2-7; TRBD1 might be the D (6 bases). The CDR3 sequence is 15 residues long. V was cut by 5 bases and J by 2 bases, with 16 bases left in between. Germline CDR1 and CDR2: SGHAT and FQNNGV. CDR3 protein: CASSLVKDSPYEQYF. The CDR3 DNA reads TGTGCCAGCAGCCTCGTTAAGGACAGCCCCTACGAGCAGTACTTC.

V usage is TRBV7-9 and J usage is TRBJ1-4, with 9 bases identical to TRBD1. Germline CDR1 and CDR2: SEHNR and FQNEAQ (reference sequence). J lost 7 bases, V lost 4 bases, and 4 bases had no gene match. This CDR3 is 14 amino acids long. CDR3 DNA: TGTGCCAGCAGCTCCGGGACAGGGTTTGAAAAACTGTTTTTT. Translating it yields CASSSGTGFEKLFF.

The rearrangement uses TRBV13 and TRBJ2-5; TRBD1 might be the D (6 bases). The DNA matches TRBJ2-7 better at its end, which makes the J call doubtful. CDR3 length: 16 residues. From germline, CDR1 is PRHDT and CDR2 FYEKMQ (reference sequence). CDR3 sequence: CASSLVSSRGSYEQYF. CDR3 in DNA: TGTGCCAGCAGCTTAGTTTCCTCCAGGGGCTCCTACGAGCAGTACTTC.

This rearrangement joins TRBV13 to TRBJ2-1; 13 bases agree with TRBD2. Per the germline V gene, CDR1 is PRHDT and CDR2 is FYEKMQ (reference sequence). This CDR3 contains 16 residues. With V trimmed by 5 bases and J by 8 bases, 9 bases remained unmatched. The CDR3 is CASSGELAGGPDEQFF. The CDR3 DNA follows: TGTGCCAGCAGCGGCGAACTAGCGGGAGGGCCCGATGAGCAGTTCTTC. Full variable domain (missing parts from reference TRBV13 and TRBJ2-1): AAGVIQSPRHLIKEKRETATLKCYPIPRHDTVYWYQQGPGQDPQFLISFYEKMQSDKGSIPDRFSAQQFSDYHSELNMSSLELGDSALYFCASSGELAGGPDEQFFGPGTRLTVL.

The chain recombines TRBV2 with TRBJ2-5; D ambiguous. V gave up 6 bases and J gave up 1 base, with 12 bases separating them. Germline loops: CDR1 SNHLY, CDR2 FYNNEI. This CDR3 has 14 amino acids. CDR3 protein: CASRRIGVQETQYF. CDR3 nucleotides: TGTGCCAGCAGACGCATAGGAGTCCAAGAGACCCAGTACTTC.

In its sample, this clone was seen many times. The CDR3 bases are TGCAGTGTAGAACAGAACACTGAAGCTTTCTTT. This gives the protein CSVEQNTEAFF. J is TRBJ1-1 and V is TRBV20-1; D is undetermined. V dropped 7 bases and J dropped 1 base, with 7 bases sitting between them. Looked up from germline, CDR1 is DFQATT and CDR2 is SNEGSKA (reference sequence). The CDR3 is 11 amino acids.

V gene TRBV6-4 combines with J gene TRBJ2-1; 13 nucleotides match TRBD2. This CDR3 has 15 amino acids. The ends lost 6 bases at V and 9 bases at J; junction bases unmatched: 8. Germline assignment: CDR1 MRHNA and CDR2 SNTAGT. As DNA, the CDR3 is TGTGCCAGCAGAGTGGGACTAGCGGGAAATAGTGAGCAGTTCTTC. This encodes CASRVGLAGNSEQFF.

CDR3 bases: TGTGCCATGGGGGGATCCGGAAACACCATATATTTT. It specifies CAMGGSGNTIYF. The chain combines TRBV2 with TRBJ1-3, with a possible D match to TRBD1 (5 bases). The germline V and J ends were trimmed by 10 bases and 4 bases, with 11 bases remaining between them. The CDR3 totals 12 residues. CDR1 and CDR2 (germline): SNHLY, FYNNEI.

The CDR3 sequence is CASSQGLAGPYNEQFF. In DNA, the CDR3 is TGTGCCAGCAGCCAGGGACTAGCGGGACCCTACAATGAGCAGTTCTTC. The chain has TRBV4-2 and TRBJ2-1; the match to TRBD2 covers 13 bases. With 3 bases clipped from V and 2 bases from J, the junction kept 1 base outside the gene matches. Germline CDR1 LGHNA, CDR2 YNFKEQ. This CDR3 is 16 amino acids long.

This clone was seen only a few times. The chain couples TRBV4-1 to TRBJ2-7, with 12 bases aligning to TRBD2. Germline V gives CDR1 MGHRA, CDR2 YSYEKL. V shed 1 base, J shed 0 bases, and the junction held 7 bases outside the gene matches. The CDR3 covers 18 residues. CDR3 nucleotide sequence: TGCGCCAGCAGCCAAGGGGGACTAGCGGGCAGAAGCTCCTACGAGCAGTACTTC. Translated: CASSQGGLAGRSSYEQYF.

For the CDR3, the DNA is TGTGCCAGCAGACACACTAGCGGGCCCTACGAGCAGTACTTC. Amino acids: CASRHTSGPYEQYF. The rearrangement links TRBV2 to TRBJ2-5; TRBD2 aligns across 9 bases. The end of the DNA is better explained by TRBJ2-7, so the J call may be wrong. Per the germline V gene, CDR1 is SNHLY and CDR2 is FYNNEI. CDR3 length: 14 amino acids.